One sample yielded the 29 T cell receptor beta chains listed below, sequenced in a study of blood T cell repertoires in COVID-19. Method: immunoSEQ multiplex PCR; TCRdb's copy keeps in-frame clones and lacks some. The sample yields 250,000 to 300,000 clones, roughly 80% seen once. Sequenced sample: PBMCs or T cells enriched from blood (not recorded which). These TCRs come from a man aged 40-50 years who had been exposed to COVID-19.

The rearrangement links TRBV5-1 to TRBJ2-3; tentative D call: TRBD2 (6 bases). The V gene lost 4 bases and the J gene lost 6 bases, with 15 bases spanning the gap. The CDR3 totals 14 residues. From germline, CDR1 is SGHRS and CDR2 YFSETQ. The CDR3 bases are TGCGCCAGCAGCCGGGAGCGCGGTGCGGATACGCAGTATTTT. Encoded protein: CASSRERGADTQYF. The full variable domain, its missing parts supplied by reference TRBV5-1 and TRBJ2-3, is KAGVTQTPRYLIKTRGQQVTLSCSPISGHRSVSWYQQTPGQGLQFLFEYFSETQRNKGNFPGRFSGRQFSNSRSEMNVSTLELGDSALYLCASSRERGADTQYFGPGTRLTVL.

The chain joins TRBV5-1 to TRBJ2-1; 9 bases agree with TRBD2. Per germline, CDR1 SGHRS and CDR2 YFSETQ. The J segment lost 0 bases and the V segment lost 5 bases, leaving 6 bases of the junction unmatched. CDR3 length equals 16 residues. The CDR3 loop reads CASSQAGGSSYNEQFF. CDR3 coding DNA: TGCGCCAGCAGTCAAGCGGGAGGCAGCTCCTACAATGAGCAGTTCTTC.

In its sample, this clone was seen a few times. The V and J genes are TRBV4-1 and TRBJ1-2; D is unclear. With 1 base removed from V and 4 bases from J, the gap between germline ends came to 16 bases. The CDR3 contains 16 residues. Germline V lookup: CDR1 MGHRA, CDR2 YSYEKL. The CDR3 loop reads CASSQVLARRGYGYTF. For the CDR3, the DNA is TGCGCCAGCAGCCAAGTGCTCGCGAGACGGGGCTATGGCTACACCTTC.

V gene TRBV6-6 combines with J gene TRBJ1-5; D not certain. CDR3 length: 13 residues. Deletions cut 2 bases from V and 11 bases from J, with 13 bases between. Germline loops: CDR1 MNHNY, CDR2 SVGAGI (reference sequence). The CDR3 DNA follows: TGTGCCAGCAGTTACGGGCAGTCCCAATCCCAGCATTTT. The encoded protein is CASSYGQSQSQHF.

V usage is TRBV5-5 and J usage is TRBJ1-5, with unresolved D. The CDR3 is 14 amino acids. CDR1 is SGHKS, CDR2 YYEKEE, per germline (reference sequence). Trimming pared 4 bases from V and 7 bases from J, leaving 15 bases between. The DNA for the CDR3 is TGTGCCAGCAGCCCGGAGCCAGTTTGGCAGCCCCAGCATTTT. Translation: CASSPEPVWQPQHF. Filled out from reference TRBV5-5 and TRBJ1-5, the complete variable domain reads DAGVTQSPTHLIKTRGQQVTLRCSPISGHKSVSWYQQVLGQGPQFIFQYYEKEERGRGNFPDRFSARQFPNYSSELNVNALLLGDSALYLCASSPEPVWQPQHFGDGTRLSIL.

The chain combines TRBV2 with TRBJ2-7; 7 nucleotides match TRBD1. Germline V gene lookup returns CDR1 SNHLY and CDR2 FYNNEI. After removal of 9 bases from V and 2 bases from J, the junction contained 7 bases not matched to a gene. The CDR3 sequence is 13 residues long. As DNA, the CDR3 is TGTGCCAGTCGAGTAGGGACAGCCTACGAGCAGTACTTC. This gives the protein CASRVGTAYEQYF.

Concerning this clone: Given a much more abundant clone one base away, this may be a read error. The CDR3 reads CASSKQGNTEAFF. The CDR3 DNA reads TGTGCCAGCAGCAAACAGGGGAACACTGAAGCTTTCTTT. The chain joins TRBV9 to TRBJ1-1; tentatively, D is TRBD1 (6 bases). The CDR3 contains 13 residues. Trimming pared 4 bases from V and 1 base from J, leaving 8 bases between. The germline V gene encodes CDR1 SGDLS and CDR2 YYNGEE.

V and J are TRBV24-1 and TRBJ2-7; a possible D gene is TRBD1 (6 bases). Trimming removed 10 bases from V and 0 bases from J, with 9 bases in between. The length of the CDR3 is 12 residues. Germline CDR1 and CDR2: KGHDR and SFDVKD. The CDR3 DNA is TGTGCCACAGGGGACAACTCCTACGAGCAGTACTTC. Translating gives CATGDNSYEQYF.

The chain couples TRBV11-2 to TRBJ2-1, with D perhaps matching TRBD1 (5 bases). Per germline, CDR1 SGHAT and CDR2 FQNNGV. The CDR3 consists of 15 residues. V lost 3 bases and J lost 1, with 10 bases in between. CDR3 in DNA: TGTGCCAGCAGCTTGTTGCAGGGATCCTACAATGAGCAGTTCTTC. This translates into CASSLLQGSYNEQFF.

This sequence joins TRBV6-5 and TRBJ2-7, with D unresolved. Germline CDR1 MNHEY, CDR2 SVGAGI. This CDR3 is 11 amino acids long. Trimming removed 6 bases from V and 2 bases from J, with 5 bases in between. CDR3 DNA sequence: TGTGCCAGCAGCCGTACCTACGAGCAGTACTTC. Translation: CASSRTYEQYF.

The gene calls are TRBV24-1 and TRBJ2-2, with D possibly being TRBD2 (5 bases). The CDR3 loop spans 16 amino acids. The germline V gene encodes CDR1 KGHDR and CDR2 SFDVKD. V was clipped by 3 bases and J by 6 bases, with 16 bases between them. In nucleotides, the CDR3 is TGTGCCACCAGTGATCGGAGGACTGGCGGGTCCGGGGAGCTGTTTTTT. Its protein is CATSDRRTGGSGELFF.

CDR3 loop: CASSRVDRPYGYTF. CDR3 sequence (DNA): TGTGCCAGCAGCAGAGTAGACAGGCCCTATGGCTACACCTTC. The rearrangement links TRBV5-4 to TRBJ1-2; D might be TRBD1 (6 bases). CDR3 size: 14 residues. The germline gives CDR1 SGHNT, CDR2 YYREEE (reference sequence). The V gene lost 4 bases and the J gene lost 4 bases, with 14 bases spanning the gap. The full variable domain, rest sourced from reference TRBV5-4 and TRBJ1-2, is ETGVTQSPTHLIKTRGQQVTLRCSSQSGHNTVSWYQQALGQGPQFIFQYYREEENGRGNFPPRFSGLQFPNYSSELNVNALELDDSALYLCASSRVDRPYGYTFGSGTRLTVV.

This clone was seen repeatedly, ten times or more. Within the sample, other DNA sequences also encode this same CDR3. The chain links TRBV15 to TRBJ2-3; D gene ambiguous. Germline CDR1 and CDR2: LNHNV and YYDKDF (reference sequence). Trimming took 0 bases from V and 3 from J, leaving 7 bases between them. This CDR3 has 14 residues. This CDR3 is CATSRDRGTDTQYF. The CDR3 DNA reads as TGTGCCACCAGCAGAGATCGAGGAACAGATACGCAGTATTTT.

The CDR3 protein is CASSSTRQPQHF. DNA for the CDR3: TGTGCCAGCAGTTCGACAAGGCAGCCCCAGCATTTT. The J gene is TRBJ1-5, the V gene TRBV12-3 or TRBV12-4; no clear D. The CDR3 contains 12 residues. Trimming left V 4 bases short and J 7 bases short, with 8 bases between.

The chain joins TRBV12-3 or TRBV12-4 to TRBJ2-7; D uncertain. The V gene lost 3 bases and the J gene lost 4 bases, with 7 bases spanning the gap. This CDR3 comprises 12 residues. CDR3 region: CASSLGRYEQYF. CDR3 nucleotide sequence: TGTGCCAGCAGTTTGGGCAGGTACGAGCAGTACTTC.

In this sample, this clone turned up once. The V and J genes are TRBV20-1 and TRBJ2-7; D gene uncertain. The CDR3 has 11 residues. V dropped 6 bases and J dropped 6 bases, with 12 bases sitting between them. The V gene's germline CDR1 is DFQATT and CDR2 SNEGSKA (reference sequence). CDR3 nucleotide sequence: TGCAGTGCCACAAGTGGCGGCGAGCAGTACTTC. It translates to CSATSGGEQYF.

The V and J genes are TRBV11-2 and TRBJ1-1; D not resolved. This CDR3 is 15 amino acids long. The V and J ends lost 8 bases and 3 bases respectively, with 19 bases between them. CDR1 SGHAT and CDR2 FQNNGV come from the germline V gene. The CDR3 here is CASRPGTGWDTEAFF. DNA of the CDR3: TGTGCCAGCCGGCCCGGAACGGGGTGGGACACTGAAGCTTTCTTT.

On this clone itself: The same CDR3 is also encoded by other DNA sequences in this sample. The V gene is TRBV7-3, the J gene TRBJ1-2; 9 positions agree with TRBD1. V dropped 5 bases and J dropped 6; count of bases not matched to a gene: 4. The length of the CDR3 is 13 residues. Germline V gives CDR1 SGHTA, CDR2 FQGTGA. CDR3 residues: CASSLRDRDGYTF. The CDR3, as DNA: TGTGCCAGCAGCCTCCGGGACAGGGATGGCTACACCTTC.

V is TRBV30 and J is TRBJ1-1; a possible D gene is TRBD1 (6 bases). The CDR3 is 14 amino acids. V lost 5 bases and J 5 bases, leaving 18 bases between the germline ends. Per the germline V gene, CDR1 is GTSNPN and CDR2 is SVGIG (reference sequence). For the CDR3, the DNA is TGTGCCTGGTCTACCGTCCAGGGGTTGACTGAAGCTTTCTTT. Its translation: CAWSTVQGLTEAFF.

The J gene is TRBJ2-1, the V gene TRBV28; D may be TRBD1 (5 bases). The CDR3 contains 13 residues. Trimming cost V 6 bases and J 8 bases, with 14 bases left between them. Germline lookup yields CDR1 MDHEN and CDR2 SYDVKM. CDR3 nucleotide sequence: TGTGCCAGCAGGGCAGCCCGCAGGGATGAGCAGTTCTTC. Protein: CASRAARRDEQFF.

This chain connects TRBV7-8 to TRBJ2-1; D might be TRBD1 (7 bases). The CDR3 totals 15 residues. Trimming removed 2 bases at V and 3 bases at J, with 11 bases between. Germline CDR1 SGHVS, CDR2 FQNEAQ. CDR3 sequence (DNA): TGTGCCAGCAGCTTACGGCGGGACAGCTACAATGAGCAGTTCTTC. This encodes CASSLRRDSYNEQFF.

The V gene is TRBV7-3, the J gene TRBJ1-2, with 9 bases lining up with TRBD1. Unmatched junction bases numbered 7, after V lost 4 bases and J lost 7 bases. CDR1 is SGHTA and CDR2 is FQGTGA in the germline V gene. There are 14 residues in the CDR3. The CDR3 loop is CASSSRDRVGGYTF. The CDR3 coding sequence is TGTGCCAGCAGCTCCCGGGACAGGGTGGGTGGCTACACCTTC. Combining the CDR3 with reference TRBV7-3 and TRBJ1-2 gives the whole variable domain GAGVSQTPSNKVTEKGKYVELRCDPISGHTALYWYRQSLGQGPEFLIYFQGTGAADDSGLPNDRFFAVRPEGSVSTLKIQRTERGDSAVYLCASSSRDRVGGYTFGSGTRLTVV.

The chain combines TRBV2 with TRBJ1-5; possibly TRBD1 for D (6 bases). V lost 8 bases to trimming and J lost 0 bases, with 20 bases between them. The CDR3 totals 17 residues. Germline CDR1 and CDR2: SNHLY and FYNNEI. The CDR3 is CASGRPGALRSNQPQHF. In nucleotides, the CDR3 is TGTGCCAGCGGACGACCAGGGGCCCTACGTAGCAATCAGCCCCAGCATTTT. The complete variable domain, with remaining parts taken from reference TRBV2 and TRBJ1-5, reads EPEVTQTPSHQVTQMGQEVILRCVPISNHLYFYWYRQILGQKVEFLVSFYNNEISEKSEIFDDQFSVERPDGSNFTLKIRSTKLEDSAMYFCASGRPGALRSNQPQHFGDGTRLSIL.

V gene TRBV3-1 (or the pseudogene TRBV3-2) combines with J gene TRBJ1-2; D uncertain. Germline-derived CDR1 and CDR2 are LGHDT and YNNKEL (reference sequence). With 7 bases removed from V and 0 bases from J, the gap between germline ends came to 12 bases. This CDR3 comprises 14 residues. CDR3: CASTIDGANYGYTF. DNA of the CDR3: TGTGCCAGCACCATAGACGGAGCTAACTATGGCTACACCTTC.

A word on this clone: Other DNA sequences of this sample code for an identical CDR3. The rearrangement uses TRBV9 and TRBJ1-5; TRBD1 might be the D (6 bases). The length of the CDR3 is 15 residues. Germline values: CDR1 SGDLS, CDR2 YYNGEE. Trimming removed 0 bases from V and 4 bases from J, with 11 bases in between. CDR3 nucleotide sequence: TGTGCCAGCAGCGTAGATGGGCAGGGGAATCAGCCCCAGCATTTT. The encoded protein is CASSVDGQGNQPQHF.

The chain recombines TRBV12-3 or TRBV12-4 with TRBJ2-7; D is unresolved. The ends were cut back, 2 bases at V and 0 bases at J, with 5 bases in the middle. The CDR3 runs to 13 residues. CDR3 amino acids: CASSLPSSYEQYF. The CDR3 nucleotides read TGTGCCAGCAGTTTACCTAGCTCCTACGAGCAGTACTTC.

The genes are TRBV9 and TRBJ1-2; TRBD1 aligns across 10 bases. The germline CDR1 and CDR2 sequences are SGDLS and YYNGEE. This CDR3 contains 14 residues. J was trimmed by 5 bases and V by 4 bases; bases with no gene match: 5. The CDR3 here is CASSSGQGVYGYTF. The CDR3 DNA follows: TGTGCCAGCAGCTCCGGACAGGGGGTTTATGGCTACACCTTC.

This sequence joins TRBV28 and TRBJ1-2, with unresolved D. Per germline, CDR1 MDHEN and CDR2 SYDVKM. The CDR3 is made up of 15 amino acids. V was cut by 5 bases and J by 6 bases, with 19 bases left in between. CDR3 bases: TGTGCCAGCAGTCTTGCCACGGAGGTATTTGATGGCTACACCTTC. Translating gives CASSLATEVFDGYTF.

This clone was counted once. This chain links TRBV11-3 with TRBJ2-1; D is undetermined. Trimming left V 6 bases short and J 8 bases short, with 14 bases between. The CDR3 is made up of 13 amino acids. CDR1 is SGHNT and CDR2 is YENEEA in the germline V gene. This CDR3 reads CASSFLNGYEQFF. The CDR3 DNA follows: TGTGCCAGCAGTTTCCTGAACGGGTATGAGCAGTTCTTC.